The 3 T cell receptor beta chains given below trace back to one sample, sequenced in a study of blood T cell repertoires in COVID-19. Clones were read by immunoSEQ multiplex PCR, and TCRdb kept only the in-frame ones, dropping some. The table has some 200,000 clones, roughly 87% seen once; the top ten hold over 9.5%. The sequencing input was peripheral blood. Every receptor here comes from a woman between 18 and 30 years old who had recovered from COVID-19.

The chain carries TRBV7-9 and TRBJ2-1, with D perhaps TRBD2 (6 bases). The CDR3 length is 15 residues. Germline loops: CDR1 SEHNR, CDR2 FQNEAQ (reference sequence). Trimming stripped 7 bases from V and 9 bases from J, with 22 bases between. This CDR3 is CASTHGGGVTGEQFF. The CDR3 DNA follows: TGTGCCAGCACCCATGGGGGAGGAGTGACGGGTGAGCAGTTCTTC.

V and J are TRBV4-3 and TRBJ1-6; TRBD1 is a possible D gene (5 bases). The CDR3 contains 16 residues. V was trimmed by 0 bases and J by 8 bases, leaving 14 bases between them. Germline V gene lookup returns CDR1 LGHNA and CDR2 YSLEER. The CDR3 bases are TGCGCCAGCAGCCAAGATCATTTGGGGCTTGATTCACCCCTCCACTTT. The encoded protein is CASSQDHLGLDSPLHF.

DNA of the CDR3: TGTGCCAGCAGCCGTCTAGCAGTTAACTATGGCTACACCTTC. This gives the protein CASSRLAVNYGYTF. The V call is TRBV5-4, the J call TRBJ1-2; D is unclear. This CDR3 is 14 amino acids long. Trimming shortened V by 4 bases and J by 1 base, and 11 bases separated the two germline ends. Germline V lookup: CDR1 SGHNT, CDR2 YYREEE (reference sequence).